This T cell receptor (beta chain) emerged from a study of blood T cell repertoires in COVID-19. Overall study context: Material from acute and convalescent COVID-19 was sourced from the United States, Italy and Spain. The analysed material was cDNA or gDNA that came from T cells, B-cell-depleted T cells, or PBMCs.

The V end was cut by 3 bases, the J end by 0 bases, with 9 bases between. The CDR3 totals 15 residues. CDR1 and CDR2 from the germline V gene are ENHRY and SYGVKD. Original data processing: From reference gene primer amplification, estimates of nucleated cell counts were derived. Profiled with immunoSEQ multiplex PCR; TCRdb holds only in-frame clones, not every one. For V, J and clone size, that table is used; D and trimming come from the DNA. Among some 150,000 clones listed, over 75% were seen once. The sample taken for sequencing was peripheral blood. The sequence was collected from a woman aged 40 to 55 with acute or convalescent COVID-19. V usage is TRBV10-3 and J usage is TRBJ1-3; possibly TRBD1 for D (5 bases). CDR3 nucleotide sequence: TGTGCCATCAGTGAAGGCAGGGTCTCTGGAAACACCATATATTTT. It encodes CAISEGRVSGNTIYF.